This T cell receptor (beta chain) came from a study of shared clonotypes between healthy human individuals. For the study at large: Three plates each covered CD4 naive and memory; CD8 naive two, CD8 memory one.

In the case of this clone: What it binds is not known.

General study points: Genetic and exposure-history diversity was limited by the few donors. Non-shared clonotypes displayed generation probabilities falling below those of clonotypes present in all four donors.

Trimming removed 0 bases at V and 6 bases at J, with 13 bases between. Germline values: CDR1 SGHKS, CDR2 YYEKEE (reference sequence). The CDR3 loop spans 15 amino acids. Replicate PCRs for sorted subsets used about 200 ng DNA; this equaled some 30,000 T cell genomes. Profiled with immunoSEQ multiplex PCR; TCRdb holds only in-frame clones, not every one. Among some 2 million clones, just under 95% were seen once, and the ten largest hold more than 0.95%. CD45RO negativity and positive selection for CCR7 defined naive CD8 cells, a population that excluded terminally differentiated effector memory CD45RA+ cells.

Sequencing was performed on naive CD8+ T cells sorted from blood. The V gene is TRBV5-5, the J gene TRBJ1-5; TRBD1 is a possible D gene (6 bases). This sequence originates from a man between 18 and 35 years old in good health. CDR3 bases: TGTGCCAGCAGCTTGGCAGGGGATGGGAGTCAGCCCCAGCATTTT. This translates into CASSLAGDGSQPQHF. Drawing the rest from reference TRBV5-5 and TRBJ1-5, the complete variable domain is DAGVTQSPTHLIKTRGQQVTLRCSPISGHKSVSWYQQVLGQGPQFIFQYYEKEERGRGNFPDRFSARQFPNYSSELNVNALLLGDSALYLCASSLAGDGSQPQHFGDGTRLSIL.